The clone carrying this T cell receptor beta chain was seen once. Antigen: not known. These data belong to a study of STAT5B mutations in CD4+ large granular lymphocyte leukemia. Measured with immunoSEQ multiplex PCR; TCRdb has only the in-frame clones, and not every one. The sample yields fewer than 35,000 clones, about 81% seen once. Study-wide results and limits: Top patient clones used TRBV06 genes more often: 8/27 versus 2/35 in controls. No patients shared main leukemic clonotypes, though approximately 26% appeared at low frequency elsewhere. Data were not HLA-matched across samples.

Trimming stripped 6 bases from V and 3 bases from J, with 11 bases between. CDR1 is MRHNA and CDR2 is SNTAGT in the germline V gene. The CDR3 runs to 14 residues. The sequence derives from a human donor in good health. Sequenced sample: CD4+ T cells from blood buffy coats. The chain carries TRBV6-4 and TRBJ2-2; the D is unclear. CDR3 DNA sequence: TGTGCCAGCAGACGAACCCGGGACACCGGGGAGCTGTTTTTT. Its protein is CASRRTRDTGELFF.